This is a list of T cell receptor beta chains from one sample in a study of beta chain features in type 1 diabetes. Repertoires were generated with immunoSEQ multiplex PCR, while TCRdb's copy carries only in-frame clones and drops some. The sample holds around 99,000 clones, roughly 43% seen once. The sample consisted of stem cell memory CD4+ T cells from blood. These receptors were obtained from a woman between 18 and 29 years old in good health. Each CDR3 is given with its conserved first and last residue. Each record gives: CDR3 length, V gene, D gene, clone size, J gene, CDR3 protein, CDR3 DNA. D genes are given only for firm matches. The size entry is marked missing in some rows and otherwise reads once, few, many or a size class.

length: 14
V: TRBV5-1
D: NA
size: NA
J: TRBJ1-2
CDR3: CASSLEQGGYGYTF
DNA: TGCGCCAGCAGCTTGGAACAGGGAGGGTATGGCTACACCTTC

length: 15
V: TRBV28
D: NA
size: NA
J: TRBJ1-2
CDR3: CASSLPPRERAGYTF
DNA: TGTGCCAGCAGTTTACCCCCGCGGGAGCGAGCGGGCTACACCTTC

length: 14
V: TRBV28
D: TRBD1
size: NA
J: TRBJ1-5
CDR3: CASRQDRVNQPQHF
DNA: TGTGCCAGCAGGCAGGACAGGGTCAACCAGCCCCAGCATTTT

length: 12
V: TRBV11-2
D: NA
size: NA
J: TRBJ2-1
CDR3: CASSLQGNEQFF
DNA: TGTGCCAGCAGCTTACAGGGGAATGAGCAGTTCTTC

length: 15
V: TRBV7-2
D: NA
size: NA
J: TRBJ2-7
CDR3: CASSLWGRAAGEQYF
DNA: TGTGCCAGCAGCTTATGGGGACGGGCGGCGGGGGAGCAGTACTTC

length: 16
V: TRBV2
D: TRBD2
size: NA
J: TRBJ2-7
CDR3: CASSVGLAGVIHEQYF
DNA: TGTGCCAGCAGCGTCGGACTAGCGGGAGTAATTCACGAGCAGTACTTC

length: 14
V: TRBV7-8
D: NA
size: NA
J: TRBJ1-1
CDR3: CASSLAWANTEAFF
DNA: TGTGCCAGCAGCTTAGCGTGGGCGAACACTGAAGCTTTCTTT

length: 13
V: TRBV2
D: NA
size: few
J: TRBJ2-1
CDR3: CASTEQGNGEQFF
DNA: TGTGCCAGCACGGAGCAGGGAAACGGTGAGCAGTTCTTC

length: 18
V: TRBV15
D: NA
size: few
J: TRBJ2-1
CDR3: CATSRIKTGDRINNEQFF
DNA: TGTGCCACCAGCAGGATAAAAACGGGGGACAGAATTAACAATGAGCAGTTCTTC

length: 13
V: TRBV29-1
D: TRBD2
size: NA
J: TRBJ2-1
CDR3: CSVERGLAGGQFF
DNA: TGCAGCGTTGAAAGGGGACTAGCGGGAGGGCAGTTCTTC

length: 14
V: TRBV28
D: TRBD1
size: few
J: TRBJ1-2
CDR3: CASSLFGQGEGYTF
DNA: TGTGCCAGCAGTTTATTCGGACAGGGAGAGGGGTACACCTTC

length: 15
V: TRBV29-1
D: NA
size: NA
J: TRBJ2-7
CDR3: CSVEYRGGGGYEQYF
DNA: TGCAGCGTTGAATACAGGGGGGGAGGGGGCTACGAGCAGTACTTC

length: 12
V: TRBV25-1
D: NA
size: NA
J: TRBJ1-1
CDR3: CASSGENTEAFF
DNA: TGTGCCAGCAGTGGCGAGAACACTGAAGCTTTCTTT

length: 15
V: TRBV15
D: NA
size: NA
J: TRBJ1-1
CDR3: CATSRDRLMNTEAFF
DNA: TGTGCCACCAGCAGAGATCGACTAATGAACACTGAAGCTTTCTTT

length: 16
V: TRBV7-8
D: TRBD2
size: NA
J: TRBJ2-5
CDR3: CASSSFSGLAGETQYF
DNA: TGTGCCAGCAGCTCCTTTTCAGGACTAGCCGGGGAGACCCAGTACTTC

length: 13
V: TRBV10-3
D: TRBD1
size: few
J: TRBJ2-7
CDR3: CAISGTGRYEQYF
DNA: TGTGCCATCAGTGGGACAGGGCGCTACGAGCAGTACTTC